This TCR beta chain appears in the sequencing data of a study of shared clonotypes between healthy human individuals. Naive CD8 populations comprised CD45RO-negative cells positively selected for CCR7, excluding terminally differentiated effector memory CD45RA+ cells. This CDR3 has 14 residues. The germline CDR1 and CDR2 sequences are SGHVS and FQNEAQ. Trimming pared 5 bases from V and 2 bases from J, leaving 12 bases between. Only in-frame clones appear in the TCRdb table, and some are missing; sequencing was by immunoSEQ multiplex PCR. Here the sample spans approximately 2,000,000 clones, approximately 92% being singletons.

The origin of this receptor is a young man in good health. Some clones in this sample may be carry-over from other donors' samples. The sequenced material came from naive CD8+ T cells from PBMCs. The chain links TRBV7-8 to TRBJ2-5; no clear D gene. The CDR3: CASSPEGWQETQYF. The CDR3 DNA follows: TGTGCCAGCAGCCCCGAAGGCTGGCAAGAGACCCAGTACTTC.